The 23 T cell receptor beta chains in this list originate from one sample, sequenced in a study of metastatic and nonmetastatic thyroid tumors. All patients were untreated before thyroid surgery. TCRdb re-clonotyped the PCR reads via MiXCR. This table holds about 40,000 clones, more than 9.5% found once. The sequenced sample consisted of blood. The receptor set was obtained from a female donor with papillary thyroid cancer or a benign thyroid nodule (not recorded which). Some clones in this sample may be carry-over from other donors' samples.

At least ten counts were recorded for this clone. This chain connects TRBV20-1 to TRBJ1-1, with D maybe TRBD1 (5 bases). V was trimmed by 0 bases and J by 2 bases, leaving 10 bases between them. The CDR3 is 14 amino acids. CDR1 is DFQATT, CDR2 SNEGSKA, per germline (reference sequence). CDR3 nucleotide sequence: TGCAGTGCTAGAGACCAGGGTATTAACACTGAAGCTTTCTTT. Translation: CSARDQGINTEAFF.

This clone was counted at least ten times. This chain joins TRBV4-2 and TRBJ1-1; D gene unclear. The CDR3 runs 14 residues. Germline V gives CDR1 LGHNA, CDR2 YNFKEQ. V was clipped by 0 bases and J by 7 bases, with 12 bases between them. CDR3 DNA sequence: TGTGCCAGCAGCCAAGACCGTGGCGGGGATGAAGCTTTCTTT. Encoded protein: CASSQDRGGDEAFF.

The gene calls are TRBV6-2 or TRBV6-3 and TRBJ1-3; D unclear. The CDR3 length is 15 residues. V was clipped by 4 bases and J by 2 bases, with 12 bases between them. Germline assignment: CDR1 MNHEY and CDR2 SVGEGT. The chain's CDR3 is CASSSIQVTGNTIYF. The CDR3 DNA sequence: TGTGCCAGCAGTTCCATCCAGGTTACTGGAAACACCATATATTTT.

The gene calls are TRBV20-1 and TRBJ1-1; D is undetermined. CDR1 is DFQATT, CDR2 SNEGSKA, per germline (reference sequence). There are 15 residues in the CDR3. The germline V and J ends were trimmed by 0 bases and 1 base, with 12 bases remaining between them. DNA of the CDR3: TGCAGTGCTAGAGATTCGACGGGCCGGAACACTGAAGCTTTCTTT. Amino acids: CSARDSTGRNTEAFF.

This clone was found many times. The chain employs TRBV12-3 or TRBV12-4 and TRBJ2-7, with unresolved D. The CDR3 length is 11 residues. Trimming pared 7 bases from V and 6 bases from J, leaving 10 bases between. For the CDR3, the DNA is TGTGCCAGCACCCGTCTAGGCGAGCAGTACTTC. Translation gives CASTRLGEQYF.

A note on this clone: It may be a read error: a sequence one base away is much more abundant. This sample also contains other DNA sequences that code for the same CDR3. The chain carries TRBV9 and TRBJ2-1; 8 bases agree with TRBD2. V shed 0 bases and J 7 bases; nucleotides not matched to a gene: 6. The germline CDR1 and CDR2 sequences are SGDLS and YYNGEE. The CDR3 sequence is 15 residues long. CDR3 sequence: CASSVASGSDNEQFF. As DNA, the CDR3 is TGTGCCAGCAGCGTAGCCAGCGGGAGCGATAATGAGCAGTTCTTC.

A note on this clone: A much larger clonotype is one base distant, so this may be a read error. V usage is TRBV5-1 and J usage is TRBJ2-5; no definite D call. Trimming stripped 5 bases from V and 2 bases from J, with 10 bases between. Per the germline V gene, CDR1 is SGHRS and CDR2 is YFSETQ. The CDR3 is 13 residues long. The CDR3 DNA follows: TGCGCCAGCAGACTAAGAGTACAAGAGACCCAGTACTTC. Translation gives CASRLRVQETQYF.

This clone was seen more than once but under ten times. The rearrangement joins TRBV28 to TRBJ1-2, with no clear D. Germline V gene data show CDR1 as MDHEN and CDR2 as SYDVKM. CDR3 length equals 11 residues. V was trimmed by 2 bases and J by 10 bases, leaving 8 bases between them. The CDR3 region has the DNA TGTGCCAGCAGTTTAGGGCAGTCCTACACCTTC. Amino acid sequence: CASSLGQSYTF.

This clone was found a few times. The chain uses TRBV6-1 and TRBJ1-6, with D maybe TRBD1 (5 bases). This CDR3 has 13 residues. CDR1 and CDR2 from the germline V gene are MNHNS and SASEGT. Trimming left V 3 bases short and J 10 bases short, with 10 bases between. CDR3 coding DNA: TGTGCCAGCAGTGACAGGGAAGAATCACCCCTCCACTTT. The encoded protein is CASSDREESPLHF.

Ten or more counts support this clone. The rearrangement joins TRBV20-1 to TRBJ1-5, with D uncertain. Trimming stripped 1 base from V and 5 bases from J, with 12 bases between. Germline CDR1 reads DFQATT; CDR2 reads SNEGSKA (reference sequence). The CDR3 runs to 14 residues. The CDR3 sequence: CSARVASRDQPQHF. The DNA for the CDR3 is TGCAGTGCTAGAGTGGCCAGTAGGGATCAGCCCCAGCATTTT.

This clone was seen ten or more times. The J gene is TRBJ2-2, the V gene TRBV7-2; TRBD2 matches at 12 bases. This CDR3 has 19 residues. J was trimmed by 1 base and V by 1 base; bases with no gene match: 7. The germline V gene has CDR1 SGHTA and CDR2 FQGNSA. DNA for the CDR3: TGTGCCAGCAGCTTAGGGCTAGCGGGAGGGCCCCGGAACACCGGGGAGCTGTTTTTT. Translating it yields CASSLGLAGGPRNTGELFF.

The V gene is TRBV28, the J gene TRBJ2-5, with a weak D call TRBD1 (5 bases). The CDR3 length is 15 residues. Per the germline V gene, CDR1 is MDHEN and CDR2 is SYDVKM. The V and J ends lost 2 bases and 0 bases respectively, with 10 bases between them. CDR3 bases: TGTGCCAGCAGTTTAGTAGGGGCAAACCAAGAGACCCAGTACTTC. It specifies CASSLVGANQETQYF.

This clone was picked up a small number of times. This chain connects TRBV6-2 or TRBV6-3 to TRBJ2-7; the D is unclear. Germline CDR1 reads MNHEY; CDR2 reads SVGEGT. V was clipped by 2 bases and J by 4 bases, with 6 bases between them. This CDR3 comprises 12 residues. The CDR3 DNA is TGTGCCAGCAGTTACACCCTGTACGAGCAGTACTTC. Its translation: CASSYTLYEQYF.

This clone was seen more than once but under ten times. V is TRBV28 and J is TRBJ1-3, with D unresolved. Germline lookup yields CDR1 MDHEN and CDR2 SYDVKM. V dropped 11 bases and J dropped 0 bases, with 14 bases sitting between them. CDR3 length: 14 amino acids. Written as DNA, the CDR3 is TGTGCCGCGGGCAGTTATTCCTCTGGAAACACCATATATTTT. Its translation: CAAGSYSSGNTIYF.

The chain uses TRBV20-1 and TRBJ2-3; 10 positions agree with TRBD1. V gave up 5 bases and J gave up 4 bases; unmatched junction bases: 9. CDR3 size: 15 residues. Germline CDR1 DFQATT, CDR2 SNEGSKA (reference sequence). CDR3 bases: TGCAGTGCTGATTGGACAGGGGGAAATCCAGATACGCAGTATTTT. Encoded protein: CSADWTGGNPDTQYF.

Ten or more counts support this clone. The gene calls are TRBV18 and TRBJ1-1, with D unclear. Trimming cost V 1 base and J 3 bases, with 12 bases left between them. The CDR3 has 15 residues. CDR1 and CDR2 (germline): KGHSH, LQKENI. The CDR3 protein is CASSPRETSDTEAFF. The CDR3, as DNA: TGTGCCAGCTCACCACGAGAGACCTCGGACACTGAAGCTTTCTTT.

This clone was seen at least ten times. The chain combines TRBV27 with TRBJ1-1, with D unresolved. Looked up from germline, CDR1 is MNHEY and CDR2 is SMNVEV (reference sequence). The CDR3 consists of 14 residues. Trimming shortened V by 3 bases and J by 2 bases, and 10 bases separated the two germline ends. The CDR3 sequence is CASSFSNSNTEAFF. The CDR3 DNA is TGTGCCAGCAGTTTCAGCAATAGTAACACTGAAGCTTTCTTT.

This clone came up many times. The chain uses TRBV3-1 and TRBJ2-1, with D hard to call. V was cut by 8 bases and J by 7 bases, with 15 bases left in between. Germline V lookup: CDR1 LGHDT, CDR2 YNNKEL (reference sequence). CDR3 length: 13 residues. In nucleotides, the CDR3 is TGTGCCAGCGGTCACTTAGGTTGGAATGAGCAGTTCTTC. This gives the protein CASGHLGWNEQFF.

This clone was recorded many times. The genes are TRBV7-3 and TRBJ1-2; no firm D call. Per germline, CDR1 SGHTA and CDR2 FQGTGA. CDR3 length: 14 amino acids. V dropped 6 bases and J dropped 2 bases, with 13 bases sitting between them. CDR3 nucleotides: TGTGCCAGCAGGTCCGAAGGAGGGAACTATGGCTACACCTTC. This sequence encodes CASRSEGGNYGYTF.

The table lists this clone with many counts. The chain employs TRBV19 and TRBJ2-7, with D possibly being TRBD1 (5 bases). CDR3 size: 13 residues. Germline CDR1 LNHDA, CDR2 SQIVND (reference sequence). V dropped 3 bases and J dropped 3 bases, with 9 bases sitting between them. In DNA, the CDR3 is TGTGCCAGTAGTATCCACGGACACTACGAGCAGTACTTC. This encodes CASSIHGHYEQYF. The full variable domain, in which reference TRBV19 and TRBJ2-7 provide the parts outside the CDR3, is DGGITQSPKYLFRKEGQNVTLSCEQNLNHDAMYWYRQDPGQGLRLIYYSQIVNDFQKGDIAEGYSVSREKKESFPLTVTSAQKNPTAFYLCASSIHGHYEQYFGPGTRLTVT.

In regard to this clone: A much larger clone differs from this one at a single base, so this may be a read error. This sequence joins TRBV9 and TRBJ2-5, with D tentatively TRBD2 (6 bases). V was pared by 2 bases and J by 1 base, with 12 bases between. Germline-derived CDR1 and CDR2 are SGDLS and YYNGEE. CDR3 length: 15 amino acids. The DNA for the CDR3 is TGTGCCAGCAGCGTGACGGGGGTAACCCAAGAGACCCAGTACTTC. This sequence encodes CASSVTGVTQETQYF. Supplemented by reference TRBV9 and TRBJ2-5, the full variable domain reads DSGVTQTPKHLITATGQRVTLRCSPRSGDLSVYWYQQSLDQGLQFLIQYYNGEERAKGNILERFSAQQFPDLHSELNLSSLELGDSALYFCASSVTGVTQETQYFGPGTRLLVL.

Many counts were recorded for this clone. V usage is TRBV27 and J usage is TRBJ2-7, with 10 bases identical to TRBD1. CDR3 length: 13 residues. V shed 8 bases and J 3 bases; nucleotides not matched to a gene: 4. Germline V gene data show CDR1 as MNHEY and CDR2 as SMNVEV (reference sequence). The CDR3 reads CASSTGGIYEQYF. The CDR3 nucleotides read TGTGCCAGCTCGACAGGGGGCATCTACGAGCAGTACTTC.

The sample holds many counts of this clone. V gene TRBV7-9 combines with J gene TRBJ1-3, with no clear D. The V gene's germline CDR1 is SEHNR and CDR2 FQNEAQ (reference sequence). The V gene lost 6 bases and the J gene lost 0 bases, with 3 bases spanning the gap. The CDR3 runs 12 residues. The CDR3 here is CASRSSGNTIYF. The CDR3 nucleotides are TGTGCCAGCAGGTCCTCTGGAAACACCATATATTTT.